This is a list of T cell receptor beta chains from one sample in a study of T cell responses to AZD1222 COVID-19 vaccine. The assay was immunoSEQ multiplex PCR, and TCRdb's table has in-frame clones only and misses some. The sample consists of 100,000 to 120,000 clones, 85% to 90% of them appearing once. Sequenced material: peripheral blood, taken 28 days after the second AZD1222 dose. These receptors were obtained from an adult who received the AZD1222 COVID-19 vaccine. CDR3s include the opening cysteine and the closing phenylalanine or tryptophan.

CDR3	V	J
CATSDSPTLAKNIQYF	TRBV24-1	TRBJ2-4
CASSEQLAGTYEQYF	TRBV11-2	TRBJ2-7
CASSLGSGSSYNEQFF	TRBV7-2	TRBJ2-1
CASRSGGGTSYNSPLHF	TRBV2	TRBJ1-6
CASSSGTGFYGYTF	TRBV2	TRBJ1-2
CASSPPGLGSSYNEQFF	TRBV18	TRBJ2-1
CASSPEQGSYNEQFF	TRBV11-1	TRBJ2-1
CASSLAGGAGTEAFF	TRBV5-5	TRBJ1-1
CASSTRGSYNEQFF	TRBV14	TRBJ2-1
CASSVDVGWEGHEQFF	TRBV9	TRBJ2-1
CASSPLTGGQNEQFF	TRBV4-2	TRBJ2-1
CASSLWSVREQYF	TRBV7-2	TRBJ2-7
CASSLGTSGVYNEQFF	TRBV7-2	TRBJ2-1
CASSFQGNTEAFF	TRBV5-5	TRBJ1-1
CASSLGIGGDGNTIYF	TRBV7-2	TRBJ1-3
CASSPTWDREDGYTF	TRBV7-9	TRBJ1-2
CASSQGSLTTGATQYF	TRBV14	TRBJ2-5
CASSFDRAYNEQFF	TRBV6-5	TRBJ2-1
CASSPSSYEQYF	TRBV18	TRBJ2-7
CASSRLGGAGYTF	TRBV27	TRBJ1-2
CATSRVSQNKGDSGNTIYF	TRBV15	TRBJ1-3
CASSLIPGTEAFF	TRBV5-5	TRBJ1-1
CASSRTGTGQIGELFF	TRBV25-1	TRBJ2-2
CAWSAPSSPLHF	TRBV30	TRBJ1-6
CASSNTGAPTDTQYF	TRBV4-2	TRBJ2-3
CASREAGVIYEQYF	TRBV27	TRBJ2-7
CASSYSTPSNEQFF	TRBV6-5	TRBJ2-1
CASSPSGRGNEQFF	TRBV6-5	TRBJ2-1
CASSRERVQYF	TRBV12-3/TRBV12-4	TRBJ2-7
CASSLGGAGNSPLHF	TRBV28	TRBJ1-6
CASSLVSWTGAPYEQYF	TRBV27	TRBJ2-7
CASSFIRDREEKLFF	TRBV11-2	TRBJ1-4
CASTGLAYEQYF	TRBV2	TRBJ2-7
CASSPTDSYSNQPQHF	TRBV27	TRBJ1-5
CASTSAGGWDYGYTF	TRBV28	TRBJ1-2
CASRKDRGSNQPQHF	TRBV6-5	TRBJ1-5
CASSLVLARSNTGELFF	TRBV7-2	TRBJ2-2
CASQDSSTDTQYF	TRBV6-6	TRBJ2-3
CASSLGLQGQDEQFF	TRBV7-3	TRBJ2-1
CASSLAGGVNYGYTF	TRBV7-9	TRBJ1-2
CATSSPTSGFYNEQFF	TRBV15	TRBJ2-1
CASLYHGLAGVSYNEQFF	TRBV5-8	TRBJ2-1
CASSLQGTEAFF	TRBV28	TRBJ1-1
CARDTGQGDYEQYF	TRBV2	TRBJ2-7
CASSRRQVSGNTIYF	TRBV7-2	TRBJ1-3
CASKGREETQYF	TRBV9	TRBJ2-5
CASSPGDGGEGTSYNEQFF	TRBV5-1	TRBJ2-1